A single sample gave rise to the 9 T cell receptor beta chains below, sequenced in a study of OX40 agonist ivuxolimab in advanced cancers. Data came from immunoSEQ multiplex PCR; TCRdb stores just in-frame clones and leaves some out. Among 50,000 to 65,000 clones listed, about 88% were seen once. Here the sequenced sample was CD4+ or CD8+ T cells sorted from blood, taken in a trial of the OX40 agonist ivuxolimab. The receptor source for this set is an adult with an advanced solid tumor such as melanoma, head and neck, liver or kidney cancer.

V usage is TRBV29-1 and J usage is TRBJ2-5, with TRBD2 matching over 10 bases. V lost 7 bases and J lost 4; bases outside the gene matches: 9. CDR3 length: 14 residues. Germline V CDR1 and CDR2: SQVTM, ANQGSEA. In DNA, the CDR3 is TGCAGCGGAAGAGCGGGGGGGTGGGTAGAGACCCAGTACTTC. It codes for CSGRAGGWVETQYF.

The chain carries TRBV6-1 and TRBJ2-7, with D unresolved. Trimming took 3 bases from V and 0 from J, leaving 9 bases between them. This CDR3 is built from 14 residues. Germline V gives CDR1 MNHNS, CDR2 SASEGT. CDR3 loop: CASSDWPSSYEQYF. The CDR3 DNA reads TGTGCCAGCAGTGACTGGCCCAGCTCCTACGAGCAGTACTTC.

The chain recombines TRBV10-2 with TRBJ2-1, with TRBD2 identical over 11 bases. This CDR3 comprises 15 residues. Losses at the gene ends were 3 bases for V and 8 bases for J; bases not matched to a gene: 6. Germline V gene data show CDR1 as WSHSY and CDR2 as SAAADI. This chain's CDR3 is CASSDIAGGPYEQFF. As DNA, the CDR3 is TGCGCCAGCAGTGATATAGCGGGAGGGCCCTATGAGCAGTTCTTC.

The chain employs TRBV7-9 and TRBJ2-3, with a possible D match to TRBD2 (6 bases). CDR1 and CDR2 (germline): SEHNR, FQNEAQ (reference sequence). The CDR3 sequence is 14 residues long. V was cut by 8 bases and J by 4 bases, with 16 bases left in between. The CDR3 spells CASRGTGKADTQYF. In DNA, the CDR3 is TGTGCCAGCCGGGGGACCGGGAAAGCAGATACGCAGTATTTT.

The genes are TRBV6-1 and TRBJ2-3; D remains unclear. In germline, CDR1 is MNHNS, CDR2 SASEGT. The CDR3 totals 14 residues. Trimming removed 7 bases at V and 1 base at J, with 12 bases between. The CDR3: CASIEPGRTDTQYF. CDR3 nucleotide sequence: TGTGCCAGCATCGAGCCTGGGCGCACAGATACGCAGTATTTT.

The V and J genes are TRBV28 and TRBJ2-7; tentative D call: TRBD1 (5 bases). Germline-derived CDR1 and CDR2 are MDHEN and SYDVKM. V was cut by 2 bases and J by 6 bases, with 14 bases left in between. There are 14 residues in the CDR3. The CDR3 nucleotides are TGTGCCAGCAGTTTAATCCAGGGCCTATTCGAGCAGTACTTC. It codes for CASSLIQGLFEQYF.

The V call is TRBV5-4, the J call TRBJ2-7; 9 bases map to TRBD1. CDR1 and CDR2 (germline): SGHNT, YYREEE (reference sequence). Losses at the gene ends were 3 bases for V and 11 bases for J; bases not matched to a gene: 6. The CDR3 has 12 amino acids. The CDR3 is CASSSEGQGEYF. The CDR3 coding sequence is TGTGCCAGCAGCTCCGAGGGACAGGGAGAGTACTTC.

V gene TRBV27 combines with J gene TRBJ2-1; TRBD2 aligns across 8 bases. Germline trimming cut 3 bases from V and 4 bases from J; bases unmatched to any gene: 14. This CDR3 comprises 18 residues. Germline values: CDR1 MNHEY, CDR2 SMNVEV (reference sequence). CDR3 sequence (DNA): TGTGCCAGCAGTTTTACAGGGAGCGGGAGTCTCCCATACAATGAGCAGTTCTTC. Protein sequence: CASSFTGSGSLPYNEQFF.

V is TRBV7-2 and J is TRBJ2-7, with TRBD2 matching over 11 bases. The germline gives CDR1 SGHTA, CDR2 FQGNSA. There are 14 residues in the CDR3. V was pared by 5 bases and J by 6 bases, with 6 bases of the junction left unmatched. The CDR3 loop reads CASSLRGLAGEQYF. In DNA, the CDR3 is TGTGCCAGCAGCCTCAGAGGACTAGCGGGCGAGCAGTACTTC.